Listed below are T cell receptor beta chains from one sample, sequenced in a study of identical twins. A single record per CDR3 protein comes from TCRdb applying MiXCR to the 5' RACE reads. The sample contains 200,000 to 250,000 distinct CDR3 sequences, around 6.9% of which appear only once. A further study also used this sample, focusing on yellow fever vaccine responses in identical twins.

Source material: memory (CD45RO+) T cells sorted from blood. The receptors originated from a young woman in good health. CDR3s include the opening cysteine and the closing phenylalanine or tryptophan. The order of the fields is CDR3 protein, CDR3 DNA, clone size, J gene, D gene, V gene. A D gene is named only where the DNA matches it firmly. Expanded clones get a size class; other rows say once, few or many, or leave the size out.

CASRRGQGGSEKLFF	TGTGCCAGCAGAAGGGGACAGGGAGGGAGTGAAAAACTGTTTTTT	many	TRBJ1-4	TRBD1	TRBV12-3/TRBV12-4
CSAREGGSRNEQFF	TGCAGTGCTAGAGAGGGCGGGAGTAGAAATGAGCAGTTCTTC	many	TRBJ2-1	TRBD2	TRBV20-1
CASSLDGGPHNEQFF	TGTGCCAGCAGCTTAGACGGGGGCCCACACAATGAGCAGTTCTTC	few	TRBJ2-1	NA	TRBV7-2
CASSYEDRGGEKLFF	TGTGCCAGCAGTTACGAGGACAGGGGGGGAGAAAAACTGTTTTTT	few	TRBJ1-4	TRBD1	TRBV6-5
CASSNSGRENEQFF	TGTGCCAGCAGTAATAGCGGGAGAGAGAATGAGCAGTTCTTC	few	TRBJ2-1	TRBD2	TRBV6-1
CASSLGWTASTDTQYF	TGTGCCAGCAGCTTGGGTTGGACGGCCAGCACAGATACGCAGTATTTT	many	TRBJ2-3	NA	TRBV5-5
CASSENRPLRNEQFF	TGTGCCAGCAGTGAGAACAGGCCCCTACGTAATGAGCAGTTCTTC	NA	TRBJ2-1	NA	TRBV6-1
CASSRSSGVTETQYF	TGTGCCAGCAGCCGTTCTAGCGGGGTAACAGAGACCCAGTACTTC	few	TRBJ2-5	TRBD2	TRBV7-2
CASSLWQTGITEAFF	TGTGCCAGCAGCTTATGGCAAACAGGGATCACTGAAGCTTTCTTT	many	TRBJ1-1	NA	TRBV7-3
CASSYSTGSGANVLTF	TGTGCCAGCAGTTACTCGACGGGCTCTGGGGCCAACGTCCTGACTTTC	many	TRBJ2-6	NA	TRBV6-5
CASSLATGNEQFF	TGTGCTAGCAGCTTAGCCACAGGGAATGAGCAGTTCTTC	many	TRBJ2-1	NA	TRBV7-7
CSVILAGVRDTQYF	TGCAGTGTCATACTAGCGGGAGTAAGAGATACGCAGTATTTT	many	TRBJ2-3	TRBD2	TRBV20-1
CASSQDPTGEQFF	TGCGCCAGCAGCCAAGATCCGACCGGTGAGCAGTTCTTC	many	TRBJ2-1	NA	TRBV4-3
CASSQGRFEEPEAFF	TGCGCCAGCAGCCAAGGAAGGTTCGAAGAACCTGAAGCTTTCTTT	NA	TRBJ1-1	NA	TRBV4-1